This entry describes one TCR beta chain. What it binds is not known. The data originate from a study of vaccination and CD4 T cells after COVID-19. At the level of the study: The stimulating agents, overlapping spike peptides, came from SARS-CoV-2, HCoV-NL63, HCoV-OC43 and HCoV-229E.

Oncomine TCR Beta short-read sequencing was applied to DNA from cultured CD4+ T cells. Using its own MiXCR run on the PCR reads, TCRdb lists one record per CDR3 protein. The sample holds 9,000 to 10,000 distinct CDR3 sequences, 51% seen once. As for treatment: 10-day PBMC culture with coronavirus spike peptide pools or control peptides (ViraFEST assay). The V segment lost 6 bases and the J segment 1 base; nucleotides outside the gene matches: 15. This CDR3 has 18 amino acids. Per the germline V gene, CDR1 is MNHEY and CDR2 is SVGEGT. The chain combines TRBV6-2 or TRBV6-3 with TRBJ1-1; 9 bases are shared with TRBD1. The sequence came from a human donor who had recovered from COVID-19. Sequences were obtained from CD4+ T cells from blood, cultured in vitro. CDR3 residues: CASRRPKGQGLGNTEAFF. The CDR3 bases are TGTGCCAGCAGGCGGCCTAAGGGACAGGGATTGGGGAACACTGAAGCTTTCTTT.